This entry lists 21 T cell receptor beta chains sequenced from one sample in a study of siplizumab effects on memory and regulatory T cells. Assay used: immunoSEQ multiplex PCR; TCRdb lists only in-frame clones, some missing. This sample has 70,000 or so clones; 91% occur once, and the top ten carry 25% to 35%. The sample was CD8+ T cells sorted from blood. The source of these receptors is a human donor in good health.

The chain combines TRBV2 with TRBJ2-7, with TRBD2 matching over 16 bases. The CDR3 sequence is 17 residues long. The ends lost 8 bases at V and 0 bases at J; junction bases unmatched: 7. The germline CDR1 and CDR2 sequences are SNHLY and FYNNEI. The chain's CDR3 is CASYGTSGRAGSYEQYF. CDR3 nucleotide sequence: TGTGCCAGCTACGGGACTAGCGGGAGGGCTGGCTCCTACGAGCAGTACTTC.

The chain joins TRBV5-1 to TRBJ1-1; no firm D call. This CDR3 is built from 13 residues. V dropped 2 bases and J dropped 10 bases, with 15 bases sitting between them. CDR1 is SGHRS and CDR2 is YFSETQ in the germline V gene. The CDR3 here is CASSLVTGVIAFF. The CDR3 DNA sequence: TGCGCCAGCAGCTTAGTCACCGGGGTTATAGCTTTCTTT.

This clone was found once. In nucleotides, the CDR3 is TGTGCCAGCAGTGCCTCTAGCGGGAGTAACAATGAGCAGTTCTTC. It translates to CASSASSGSNNEQFF. The J gene is TRBJ2-1, the V gene TRBV2, with 10 bases that match TRBD2. CDR3 length: 15 amino acids. Per the germline V gene, CDR1 is SNHLY and CDR2 is FYNNEI. J was trimmed by 5 bases and V by 4 bases; bases with no gene match: 5.

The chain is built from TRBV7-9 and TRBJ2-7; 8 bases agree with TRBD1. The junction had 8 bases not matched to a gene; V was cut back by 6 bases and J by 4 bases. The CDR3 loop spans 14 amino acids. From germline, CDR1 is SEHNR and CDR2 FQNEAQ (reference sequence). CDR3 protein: CASSRQGLIYEQYF. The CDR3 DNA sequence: TGTGCCAGCAGTAGACAGGGGCTTATTTACGAGCAGTACTTC.

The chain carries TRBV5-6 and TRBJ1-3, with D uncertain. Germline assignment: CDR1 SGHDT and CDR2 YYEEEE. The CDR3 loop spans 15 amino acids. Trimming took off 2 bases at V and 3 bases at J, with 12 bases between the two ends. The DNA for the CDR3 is TGTGCCAGCAGCTTCCGGGATGATTATGGAAACACCATATATTTT. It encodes CASSFRDDYGNTIYF.

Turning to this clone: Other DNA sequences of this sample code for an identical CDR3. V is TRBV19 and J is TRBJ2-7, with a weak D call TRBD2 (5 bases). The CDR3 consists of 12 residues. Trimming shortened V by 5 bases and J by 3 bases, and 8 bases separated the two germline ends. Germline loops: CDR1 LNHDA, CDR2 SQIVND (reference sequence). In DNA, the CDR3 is TGTGCCAGTAGTCCGGGGATCTACGAGCAGTACTTC. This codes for CASSPGIYEQYF.

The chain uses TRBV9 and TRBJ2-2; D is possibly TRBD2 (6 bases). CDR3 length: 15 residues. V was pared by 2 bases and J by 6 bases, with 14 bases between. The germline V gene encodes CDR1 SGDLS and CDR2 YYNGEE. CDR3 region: CASSVFMEGSGELFF. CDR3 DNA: TGTGCCAGCAGCGTGTTCATGGAGGGGTCCGGGGAGCTGTTTTTT. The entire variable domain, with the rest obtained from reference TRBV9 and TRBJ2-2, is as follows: DSGVTQTPKHLITATGQRVTLRCSPRSGDLSVYWYQQSLDQGLQFLIQYYNGEERAKGNILERFSAQQFPDLHSELNLSSLELGDSALYFCASSVFMEGSGELFFGEGSRLTVL.

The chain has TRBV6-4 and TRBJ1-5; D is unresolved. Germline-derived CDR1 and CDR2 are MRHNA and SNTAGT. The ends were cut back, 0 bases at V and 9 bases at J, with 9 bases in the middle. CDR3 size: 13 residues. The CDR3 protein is CASSDSTGGPQHF. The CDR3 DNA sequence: TGTGCCAGCAGTGACTCGACGGGCGGGCCCCAGCATTTT.

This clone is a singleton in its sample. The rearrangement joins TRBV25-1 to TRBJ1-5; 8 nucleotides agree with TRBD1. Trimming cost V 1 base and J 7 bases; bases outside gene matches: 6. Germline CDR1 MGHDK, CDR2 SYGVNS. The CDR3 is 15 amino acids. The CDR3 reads CASSELRQGLQPQHF. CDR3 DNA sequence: TGTGCCAGCAGTGAATTAAGACAGGGGCTCCAGCCCCAGCATTTT.

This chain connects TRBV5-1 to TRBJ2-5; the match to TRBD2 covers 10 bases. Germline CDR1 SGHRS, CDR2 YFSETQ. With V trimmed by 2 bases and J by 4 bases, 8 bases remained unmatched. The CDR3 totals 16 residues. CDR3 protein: CASSFALAGRRETQYF. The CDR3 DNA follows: TGCGCCAGCAGCTTTGCACTAGCGGGGCGGAGAGAGACCCAGTACTTC.

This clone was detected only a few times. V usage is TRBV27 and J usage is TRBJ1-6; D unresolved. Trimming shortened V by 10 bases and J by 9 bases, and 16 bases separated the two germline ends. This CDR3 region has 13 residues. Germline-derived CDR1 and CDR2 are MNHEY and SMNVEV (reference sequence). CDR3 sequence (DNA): TGTGCCACGAGGACGGTCGATGGTTCACCCCTCCACTTT. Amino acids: CATRTVDGSPLHF.

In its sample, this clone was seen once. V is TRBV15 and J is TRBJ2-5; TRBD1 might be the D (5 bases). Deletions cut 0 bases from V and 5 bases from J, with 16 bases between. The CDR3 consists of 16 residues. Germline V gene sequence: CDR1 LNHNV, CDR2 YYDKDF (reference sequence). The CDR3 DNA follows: TGTGCCACCAGCAGAGATCACCAGGGAATAGGGGAGACCCAGTACTTC. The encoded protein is CATSRDHQGIGETQYF.

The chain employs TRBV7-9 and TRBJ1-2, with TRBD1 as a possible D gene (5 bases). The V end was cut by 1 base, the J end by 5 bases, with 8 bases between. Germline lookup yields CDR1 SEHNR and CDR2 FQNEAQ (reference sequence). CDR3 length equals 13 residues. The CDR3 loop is CASSLGPGYGYTF. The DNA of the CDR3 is TGTGCCAGCAGCTTAGGTCCAGGGTATGGCTACACCTTC.

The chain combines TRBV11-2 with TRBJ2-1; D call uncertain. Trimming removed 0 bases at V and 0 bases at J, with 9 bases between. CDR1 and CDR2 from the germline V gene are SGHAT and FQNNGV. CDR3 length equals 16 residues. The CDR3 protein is CASSLDLLSSYNEQFF. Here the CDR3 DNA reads TGTGCCAGCAGCTTAGATCTCCTGAGCTCCTACAATGAGCAGTTCTTC.

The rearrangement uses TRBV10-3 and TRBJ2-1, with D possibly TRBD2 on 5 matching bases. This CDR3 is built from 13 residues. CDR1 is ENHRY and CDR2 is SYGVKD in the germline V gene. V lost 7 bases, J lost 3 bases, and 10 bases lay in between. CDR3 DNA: TGTGCCATCAACATCGGGGTCTACAATGAGCAGTTCTTC. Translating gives CAINIGVYNEQFF.

As DNA, the CDR3 is TGTGCCAGCAGCGTAGGGTTAGAACGGGAGCAGTACTTC. Amino acid sequence: CASSVGLEREQYF. The chain uses TRBV9 and TRBJ2-7; D gene ambiguous. CDR3 size: 13 residues. From germline, CDR1 is SGDLS and CDR2 YYNGEE. The ends were cut back, 0 bases at V and 7 bases at J, with 11 bases in the middle.

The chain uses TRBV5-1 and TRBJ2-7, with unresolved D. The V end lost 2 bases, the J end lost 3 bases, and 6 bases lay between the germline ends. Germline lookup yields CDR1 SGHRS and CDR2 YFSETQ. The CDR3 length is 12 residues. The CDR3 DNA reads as TGCGCCAGCAGCTTCGATGACTACGAGCAGTACTTC. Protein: CASSFDDYEQYF.

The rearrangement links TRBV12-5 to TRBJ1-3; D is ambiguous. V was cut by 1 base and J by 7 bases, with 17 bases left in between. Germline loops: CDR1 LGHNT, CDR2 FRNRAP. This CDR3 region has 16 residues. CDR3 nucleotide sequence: TGTGCTAGTGGTTTGGCAGGAACCACGACGCAGAACACCATATATTTT. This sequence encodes CASGLAGTTTQNTIYF.

CDR3 protein: CSVKVAGPDTQYF. For the CDR3, the DNA is TGCAGCGTTAAAGTTGCGGGCCCAGATACGCAGTATTTT. V is TRBV29-1 and J is TRBJ2-3; possibly TRBD2 for D (5 bases). V lost 5 bases, J lost 4 bases, and 13 bases lay in between. The CDR3 is 13 amino acids. The V gene's germline CDR1 is SQVTM and CDR2 ANQGSEA.

As DNA, the CDR3 is TGTGCCAGCAGCGACGGGACAGCTCCCCTTTACGAGCAGTACTTC. Translated, it gives CASSDGTAPLYEQYF. The chain has TRBV5-6 and TRBJ2-7; TRBD1 matches at 7 bases. The germline CDR1 and CDR2 sequences are SGHDT and YYEEEE. V was pared by 4 bases and J by 4 bases, with 11 bases of the junction left unmatched. The CDR3 is 15 amino acids.

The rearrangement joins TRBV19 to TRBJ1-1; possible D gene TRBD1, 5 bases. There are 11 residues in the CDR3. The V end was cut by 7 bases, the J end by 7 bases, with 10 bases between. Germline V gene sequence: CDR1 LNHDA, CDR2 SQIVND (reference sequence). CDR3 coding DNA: TGTGCCAGTATGAGGGGAGATGAAGCTTTCTTT. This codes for CASMRGDEAFF.